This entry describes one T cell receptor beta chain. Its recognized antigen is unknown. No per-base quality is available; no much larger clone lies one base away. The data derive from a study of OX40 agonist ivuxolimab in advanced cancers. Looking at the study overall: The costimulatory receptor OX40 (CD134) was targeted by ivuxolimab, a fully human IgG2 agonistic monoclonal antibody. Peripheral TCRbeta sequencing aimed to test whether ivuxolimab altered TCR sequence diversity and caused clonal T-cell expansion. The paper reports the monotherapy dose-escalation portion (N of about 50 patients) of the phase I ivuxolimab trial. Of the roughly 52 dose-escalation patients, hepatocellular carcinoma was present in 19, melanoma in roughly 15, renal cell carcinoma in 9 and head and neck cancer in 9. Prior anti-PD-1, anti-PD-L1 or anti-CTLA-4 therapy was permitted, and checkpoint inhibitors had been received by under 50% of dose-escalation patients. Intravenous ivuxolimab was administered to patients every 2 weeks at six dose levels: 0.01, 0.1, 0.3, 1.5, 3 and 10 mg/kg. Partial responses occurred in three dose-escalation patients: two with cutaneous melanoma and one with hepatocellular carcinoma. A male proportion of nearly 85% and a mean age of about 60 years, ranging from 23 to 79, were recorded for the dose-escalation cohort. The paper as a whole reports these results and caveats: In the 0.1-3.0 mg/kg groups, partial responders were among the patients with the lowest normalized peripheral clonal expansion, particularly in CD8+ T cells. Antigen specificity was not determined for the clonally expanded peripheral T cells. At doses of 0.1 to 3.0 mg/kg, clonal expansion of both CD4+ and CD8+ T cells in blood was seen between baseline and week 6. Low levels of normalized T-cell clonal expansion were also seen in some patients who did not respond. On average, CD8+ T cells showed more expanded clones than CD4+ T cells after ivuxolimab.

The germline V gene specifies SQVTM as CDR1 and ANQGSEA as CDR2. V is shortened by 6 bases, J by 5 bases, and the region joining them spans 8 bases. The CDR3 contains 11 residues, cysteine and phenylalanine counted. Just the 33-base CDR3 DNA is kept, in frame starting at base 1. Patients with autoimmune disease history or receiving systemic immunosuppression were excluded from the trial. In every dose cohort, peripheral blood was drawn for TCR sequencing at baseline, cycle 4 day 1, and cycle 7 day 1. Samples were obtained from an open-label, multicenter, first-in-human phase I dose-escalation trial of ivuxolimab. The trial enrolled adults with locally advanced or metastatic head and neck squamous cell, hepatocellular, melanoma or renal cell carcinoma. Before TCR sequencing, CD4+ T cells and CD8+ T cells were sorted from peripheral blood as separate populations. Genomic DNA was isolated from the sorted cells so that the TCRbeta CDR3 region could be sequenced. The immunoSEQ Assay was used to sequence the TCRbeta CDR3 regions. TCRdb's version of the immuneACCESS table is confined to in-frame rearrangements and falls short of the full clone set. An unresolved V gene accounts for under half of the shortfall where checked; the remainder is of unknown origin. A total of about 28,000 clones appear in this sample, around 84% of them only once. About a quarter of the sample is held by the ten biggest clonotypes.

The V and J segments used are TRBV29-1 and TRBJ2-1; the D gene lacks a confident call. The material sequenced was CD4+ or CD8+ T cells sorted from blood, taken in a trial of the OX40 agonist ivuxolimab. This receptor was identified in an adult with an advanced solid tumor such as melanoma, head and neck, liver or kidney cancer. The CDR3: CSVGPNNEQFF. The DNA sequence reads TGCAGCGTCGGACCCAACAATGAGCAGTTCTTC.